This T cell receptor (beta chain) was retrieved from a study of Tregs in tolerant kidney transplant recipients. TCRdb keeps only in-frame clones here, not all; method: immunoSEQ multiplex PCR. Among tens of thousands of clones listed, roughly 93% were seen once. About this clone: What it recognizes is unknown.

General study points: Tolerant patients' donor-specific Tregs expanded beyond overall Tregs, suggesting antigen-driven growth. The small number of patients limits these findings pending further validation.

Mixed chimerism was transient after nonmyeloablative marrow transplants from related graft donors. This material consisted of CD4+ T cells from blood (PBMCs), taken 12 months after the transplant. The receptor comes from a human patient who received a combined kidney and bone marrow transplant. Some T cells may be supplied by the graft donor.

The CDR3, as DNA: TGTGCCAGCAGCCAAGATAAATCCTACGAGCAGTACTTC. Amino acid sequence: CASSQDKSYEQYF. V gene TRBV14 combines with J gene TRBJ2-7, with D hard to call. This CDR3 contains 13 residues. The germline CDR1 and CDR2 sequences are SGHDN and FVKESK. Trimming took off 0 bases at V and 1 base at J, with 4 bases between the two ends.